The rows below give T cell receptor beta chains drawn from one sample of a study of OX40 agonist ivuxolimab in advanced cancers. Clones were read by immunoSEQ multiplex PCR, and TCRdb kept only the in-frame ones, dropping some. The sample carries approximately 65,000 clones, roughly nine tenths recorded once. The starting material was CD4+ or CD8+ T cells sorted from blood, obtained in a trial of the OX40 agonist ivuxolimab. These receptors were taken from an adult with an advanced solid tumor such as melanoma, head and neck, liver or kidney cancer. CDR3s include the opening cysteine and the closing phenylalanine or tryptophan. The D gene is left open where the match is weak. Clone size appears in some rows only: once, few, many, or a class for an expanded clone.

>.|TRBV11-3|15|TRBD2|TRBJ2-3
CASSTLAGEGDTQYF
TGTGCCAGCAGCACACTAGCGGGAGAAGGAGATACGCAGTATTTT
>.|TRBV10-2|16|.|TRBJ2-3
CASTTEGMGHTDTQYF
TGCGCCAGCACGACCGAGGGAATGGGGCACACAGATACGCAGTATTTT
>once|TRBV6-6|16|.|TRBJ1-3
CASSSRDGSSGNTIYF
TGTGCCAGCAGTTCCCGGGACGGGAGCTCTGGAAACACCATATATTTT
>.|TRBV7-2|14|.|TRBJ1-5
CASSLAGREKPQHF
TGTGCCAGCAGCTTAGCGGGAAGGGAAAAGCCCCAGCATTTT
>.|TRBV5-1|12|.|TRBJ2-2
CASSLETGELFF
TGCGCCAGCAGCTTGGAGACCGGGGAGCTGTTTTTT
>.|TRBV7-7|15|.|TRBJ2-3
CASSRASGSTDTQYF
TGTGCCAGCAGTCGAGCAAGCGGGAGCACAGATACGCAGTATTTT
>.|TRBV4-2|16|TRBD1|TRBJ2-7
CASSHLTGSRVYEQYF
TGTGCCAGCAGCCACCTGACAGGGTCCAGAGTCTACGAGCAGTACTTC
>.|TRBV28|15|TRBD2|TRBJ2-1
CASGPPSGNGNEQFF
TGTGCCAGCGGCCCGCCTAGCGGCAACGGGAATGAGCAGTTCTTC
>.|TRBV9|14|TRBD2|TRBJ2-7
CASSVEGGSDEQYF
TGTGCCAGCAGCGTAGAAGGCGGGAGCGACGAGCAGTACTTC
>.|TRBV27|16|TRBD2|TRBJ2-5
CASSRSAGGPGETQYF
TGTGCCAGCAGCCGCAGTGCGGGAGGGCCGGGGGAGACCCAGTACTTC
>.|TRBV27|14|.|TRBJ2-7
CASSGQENAYEQYF
TGTGCCAGCAGCGGACAAGAAAACGCCTACGAGCAGTACTTC
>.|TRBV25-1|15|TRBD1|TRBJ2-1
CASSPLGQGDSEQFF
TGTGCCAGCAGTCCCTTGGGACAGGGGGACAGTGAGCAGTTCTTC
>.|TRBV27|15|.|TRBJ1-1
CASSLKSTVRTEAFF
TGTGCCAGCAGTTTAAAGTCAACAGTTAGGACTGAAGCTTTCTTT
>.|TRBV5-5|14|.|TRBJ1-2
CASSPGQRVYGYTF
TGTGCCAGCAGCCCGGGACAAAGGGTCTATGGCTACACCTTC
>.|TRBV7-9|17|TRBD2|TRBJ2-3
CASSLGALAGGPDTQYF
TGTGCCAGCAGCTTAGGGGCCCTAGCGGGAGGGCCAGATACGCAGTATTTT
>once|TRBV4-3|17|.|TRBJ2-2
CASSQSFTGANTGELFF
TGCGCCAGCAGCCAATCGTTCACAGGAGCCAACACCGGGGAGCTGTTTTTT
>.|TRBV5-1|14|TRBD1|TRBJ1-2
CASSWGTGGNGYTF
TGCGCCAGCAGCTGGGGGACAGGGGGTAATGGCTACACCTTC
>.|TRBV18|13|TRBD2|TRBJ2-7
CASSLGTSSEQYF
TGTGCCAGCTCACTTGGGACTAGCTCCGAGCAGTACTTC
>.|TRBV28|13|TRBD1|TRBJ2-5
CASSSGQGETQYF
TGTGCCAGCAGTTCTGGACAGGGAGAGACCCAGTACTTC
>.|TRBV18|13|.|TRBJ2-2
CASSVRSTGELFF
TGTGCCAGCTCCGTCCGTTCCACCGGGGAGCTGTTTTTT
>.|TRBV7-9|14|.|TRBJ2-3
CASSLEGYTDTQYF
TGTGCCAGCAGCTTAGAGGGATACACAGATACGCAGTATTTT
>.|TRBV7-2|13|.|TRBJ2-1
CASSLDGNNEQFF
TGTGCCAGCAGCTTAGATGGTAACAATGAGCAGTTCTTC
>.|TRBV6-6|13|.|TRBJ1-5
CASSYSTDQPQHF
TGTGCCAGCAGTTACTCGACGGATCAGCCCCAGCATTTT
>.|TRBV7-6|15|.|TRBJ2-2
CASSLALDRSGELFF
TGTGCCAGCAGCTTAGCTCTGGACAGAAGCGGGGAGCTGTTTTTT
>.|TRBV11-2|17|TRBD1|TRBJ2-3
CASIRGGLSGYTDTQYF
TGTGCCAGCATAAGAGGGGGCCTCTCGGGTTACACAGATACGCAGTATTTT
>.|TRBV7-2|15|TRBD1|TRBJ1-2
CASSLGAGGFYGYTF
TGTGCCAGCAGCTTAGGGGCAGGGGGCTTCTATGGCTACACCTTC
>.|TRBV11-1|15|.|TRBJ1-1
CASSLLQRPGGLAFF
TGTGCCAGCAGCTTACTCCAGCGCCCTGGGGGGCTGGCTTTCTTT
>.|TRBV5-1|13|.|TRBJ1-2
CASSPGRNHGYTF
TGCGCCAGCAGCCCGGGACGGAACCATGGCTACACCTTC
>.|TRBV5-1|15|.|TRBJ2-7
CASSLSTDGSYEQYF
TGCGCCAGCAGCCTAAGTACCGACGGTTCCTACGAGCAGTACTTC
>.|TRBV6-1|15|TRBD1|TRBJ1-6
CASSEETGGHSPLHF
TGTGCCAGCAGTGAAGAGACAGGGGGCCATTCACCCCTCCACTTT
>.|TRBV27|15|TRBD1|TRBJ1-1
CASSLYGTGATEAFF
TGTGCCAGCAGTTTATACGGGACAGGGGCCACTGAAGCTTTCTTT
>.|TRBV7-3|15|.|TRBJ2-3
CASSLRASGTDTQYF
TGTGCCAGCAGCTTACGGGCGTCGGGCACAGATACGCAGTATTTT
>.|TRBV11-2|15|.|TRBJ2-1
CASSLDRPRVNEQFF
TGTGCCAGCAGCTTAGATCGCCCTAGGGTCAATGAGCAGTTCTTC
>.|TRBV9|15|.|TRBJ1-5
CASSVDGHSNQPQHF
TGTGCCAGCAGCGTAGACGGCCATAGCAATCAGCCCCAGCATTTT